Below are 8 T cell receptor beta chains sequenced from a single sample in a study of cytomegalovirus exposure and HLA in healthy donors. The PCR employed 60 Vbeta primers together with 13 Jbeta primers. Assay used: immunoSEQ multiplex PCR; TCRdb lists only in-frame clones, some missing. This table holds about 88,000 clones. Sequenced input: PBMCs. Every receptor here comes from a girl under 18 in good health and CMV-seropositive.

The chain links TRBV9 to TRBJ1-6; TRBD1 matches at 9 bases. Trimming took 4 bases from V and 7 from J; bases not matched to a gene: 9. The CDR3 loop spans 16 amino acids. Germline-derived CDR1 and CDR2 are SGDLS and YYNGEE. CDR3: CASSPRTGEGNSPLHF. The DNA for the CDR3 is TGTGCCAGCAGCCCCCGGACAGGGGAAGGGAATTCACCCCTCCACTTT. The full variable domain, completed using reference TRBV9 and TRBJ1-6, is DSGVTQTPKHLITATGQRVTLRCSPRSGDLSVYWYQQSLDQGLQFLIQYYNGEERAKGNILERFSAQQFPDLHSELNLSSLELGDSALYFCASSPRTGEGNSPLHFGNGTRLTVT.

This chain uses TRBV7-6 with TRBJ2-2; 9 bases are a match to TRBD2. In germline, CDR1 is SGHVS, CDR2 FNYEAQ. Trimming took 5 bases from V and 3 from J; bases not matched to a gene: 7. CDR3 length equals 16 residues. DNA for the CDR3: TGTGCCAGCAGCGGGAGTAAGCGGGGGGACACCGGGGAGCTGTTTTTT. The encoded protein is CASSGSKRGDTGELFF. Full variable domain (outside the CDR3, taken from reference TRBV7-6 and TRBJ2-2): GAGVSQSPRYKVTKRGQDVALRCDPISGHVSLYWYRQALGQGPEFLTYFNYEAQQDKSGLPNDRFSAERPEGSISTLTIQRTEQRDSAMYRCASSGSKRGDTGELFFGEGSRLTVL.

This chain uses TRBV19 with TRBJ1-1; a weak D match, TRBD1 (6 bases). Germline V gene data show CDR1 as LNHDA and CDR2 as SQIVND (reference sequence). The CDR3 runs 14 residues. Trimming removed 3 bases at V and 1 base at J, with 9 bases between. The CDR3 region is CASSMDSSNTEAFF. CDR3 DNA sequence: TGTGCCAGTAGTATGGACAGCTCGAACACTGAAGCTTTCTTT.

Concerning this clone: Other DNA variants within this sample encode the same CDR3. V gene TRBV9 combines with J gene TRBJ2-2, with unresolved D. The CDR3 loop spans 13 amino acids. V was cut by 0 bases and J by 4 bases, with 4 bases left in between. Germline V gives CDR1 SGDLS, CDR2 YYNGEE. CDR3 amino acids: CASSVVSTGELFF. The CDR3 nucleotides read TGTGCCAGCAGCGTAGTTAGCACCGGGGAGCTGTTTTTT.

The J gene is TRBJ2-1, the V gene TRBV4-2; 9 bases align to TRBD2. The J segment lost 6 bases and the V segment lost 4 bases, leaving 10 bases of the junction unmatched. The germline CDR1 and CDR2 sequences are LGHNA and YNFKEQ. The CDR3 consists of 16 residues. The CDR3 DNA reads as TGTGCCAGCAGCCTCCGGACTAGCGACCCTTCCAATGAGCAGTTCTTC. Amino acid sequence: CASSLRTSDPSNEQFF.

V gene TRBV11-1 combines with J gene TRBJ1-1; TRBD1 might be the D (5 bases). The germline gives CDR1 SGHAT, CDR2 FQDESV (reference sequence). V was pared by 4 bases and J by 4 bases, with 10 bases between. The length of the CDR3 is 13 residues. CDR3 DNA sequence: TGTGCCAGCAGCTATACAGGCGCCACTGAAGCTTTCTTT. Translation: CASSYTGATEAFF.

V is TRBV11-3 and J is TRBJ2-7; D is perhaps TRBD2 (6 bases). Germline V gene sequence: CDR1 SGHNT, CDR2 YENEEA. V lost 4 bases and J lost 1, with 11 bases in between. The CDR3 covers 14 residues. The CDR3: CASSSRRGSYEQYV. Here the CDR3 DNA reads TGTGCCAGCAGCTCGCGGAGGGGATCCTACGAGCAGTACGTC.

The V and J genes are TRBV15 and TRBJ1-5; 12 positions agree with TRBD1. The germline V gene encodes CDR1 LNHNV and CDR2 YYDKDF (reference sequence). With 2 bases clipped from V and 4 bases from J, the junction kept 3 bases outside the gene matches. This CDR3 has 16 amino acids. The CDR3 region has the DNA TGTGCCACCAGCAGAAGGGACAGGGGGCCTAATCAGCCCCAGCATTTT. This codes for CATSRRDRGPNQPQHF.